Listed below are T cell receptor beta chains from one sample, sequenced in a study of STAT3 mutations in large granular lymphocyte leukemia. Sequenced by immunoSEQ multiplex PCR; TCRdb stores in-frame clones only, minus some. The sample consists of 15,000 to 20,000 clones, approximately 92% of them appearing once. The sequencing input was peripheral blood mononuclear cells. These receptors were collected from a man aged 55-75 years with T-cell large granular lymphocyte leukemia. Some clones in this sample may be carry-over from other donors' samples. Each CDR3 is given with its conserved first and last residue. D genes are given only for firm matches. Rows give clone size only sometimes, using once, few, many, or a class for an expanded clone.

>.|.|TRBJ2-7|TRBV5-4
TGTGCCAGCAGCTTTCCCGGAGGGCGGGAAAAAGAGCAGTACTTC
CASSFPGGREKEQYF
>.|once|TRBJ2-7|TRBV19
TGTGCCAGTAGTCCCACCTTTTTTTCCTCCTACGAGCAGTACTTC
CASSPTFFSSYEQYF
>.|.|TRBJ2-7|TRBV21-1
TGTGCCAGCAGCTTGCAACAGGGGGAACCCACCTACGAGCAGTACTTC
CASSLQQGEPTYEQYF
>.|.|TRBJ2-3|TRBV11-2
TGTGCCAGCAGCTTAGTAGCGCCCACAGATACGCAGTATTTT
CASSLVAPTDTQYF
>.|.|TRBJ1-4|TRBV27
TGTGCCAGCAGGGTTTTACAGGGAAGCGGGGAAAAACTGTTTTTT
CASRVLQGSGEKLFF
>TRBD1|few|TRBJ1-6|TRBV7-9
TGTGCCAGCAGCACCGGACAGGGAGAATCACCCCTCCACTTT
CASSTGQGESPLHF
>.|.|TRBJ2-1|TRBV18
TGTGCCAGCTCACCGGCCGATGAGCAGTTCTTC
CASSPADEQFF
>TRBD1|.|TRBJ2-7|TRBV27
TGTGCCAGCAGTAAACCGGGACAGACCTACGAGCAGTACTTC
CASSKPGQTYEQYF
>.|few|TRBJ1-1|TRBV7-2
TGTGCCAGCAGCTTATCGGTGTACACTGAAGCTTTCTTT
CASSLSVYTEAFF
>.|.|TRBJ1-2|TRBV5-1
TGCGCCAGCAGCTTGGGGAACTATGGCTACACCTTC
CASSLGNYGYTF
>.|.|TRBJ1-1|TRBV5-1
TGCGCCAGCAGCGAACAGGAGAACACTGAAGCTTTCTTT
CASSEQENTEAFF
>.|.|TRBJ1-2|TRBV7-9
TGTGCCAGCTCGACGAGGGAGAACTATGGCTACACCTTC
CASSTRENYGYTF
>TRBD1|.|TRBJ1-1|TRBV5-1
TGCGCCAGCAGTCCTCCAGGGGGCACTGAAGCTTTCTTT
CASSPPGGTEAFF
>TRBD2|.|TRBJ2-1|TRBV14
TGTGCCAGCAGCCAAGTTAGCGGGAGGAGCTCCTACAATGAGCAGTTCTTC
CASSQVSGRSSYNEQFF
>.|few|TRBJ2-5|TRBV7-8
TGTGCCAGCAACTCAGGGGCCTCGGACCAAGAGACCCAGTACTTC
CASNSGASDQETQYF
>.|.|TRBJ1-5|TRBV10-3
TGTGCCATCAGTGAGTCTGGAGACAGCAATCAGCCCCAGCATTTT
CAISESGDSNQPQHF
>TRBD1|.|TRBJ1-6|TRBV19
TGTGCCAGTAGTGCCCCAGGGGGGATTTCACCCCTCCACTTT
CASSAPGGISPLHF
>.|.|TRBJ2-6|TRBV14
TGTGCCAGCAGCCAAGGCAGCTCTGGGGCCAACGTCCTGACTTTC
CASSQGSSGANVLTF
>.|once|TRBJ2-3|TRBV5-1
TGCGCCAGCAGCTTGTCGGGGGCAGATACGCAGTATTTT
CASSLSGADTQYF
>TRBD2|.|TRBJ2-7|TRBV5-1
TGCGCCAGCAGCTTGGGGGGTAGCGGGATGGGATACGAGCAGTACTTC
CASSLGGSGMGYEQYF